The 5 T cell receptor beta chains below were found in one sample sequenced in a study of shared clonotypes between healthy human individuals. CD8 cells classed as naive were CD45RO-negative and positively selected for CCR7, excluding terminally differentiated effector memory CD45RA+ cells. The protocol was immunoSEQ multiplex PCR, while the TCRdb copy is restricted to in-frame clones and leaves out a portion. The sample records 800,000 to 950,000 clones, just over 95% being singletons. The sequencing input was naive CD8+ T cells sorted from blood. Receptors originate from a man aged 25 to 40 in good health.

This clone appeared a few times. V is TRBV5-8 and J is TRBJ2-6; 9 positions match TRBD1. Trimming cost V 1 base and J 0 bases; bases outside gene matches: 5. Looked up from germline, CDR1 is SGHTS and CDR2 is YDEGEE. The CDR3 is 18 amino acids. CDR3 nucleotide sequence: TGTGCCAGCAGCTTGCTGGGACAGGGTCACTCTGGGGCCAACGTCCTGACTTTC. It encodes CASSLLGQGHSGANVLTF.

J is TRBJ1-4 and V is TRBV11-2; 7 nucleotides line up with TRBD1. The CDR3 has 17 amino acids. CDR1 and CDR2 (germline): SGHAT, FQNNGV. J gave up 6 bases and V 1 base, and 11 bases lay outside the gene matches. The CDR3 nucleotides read TGTGCCAGCAGCTTAGGCTACCGCCGGGACAGATATGAAAAACTGTTTTTT. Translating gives CASSLGYRRDRYEKLFF.

CDR3 loop: CASSPGTDTQYF. CDR3 DNA sequence: TGTGCCAGCAGCCCTGGCACAGATACGCAGTATTTT. This sequence joins TRBV7-3 and TRBJ2-3; D is undetermined. CDR3 length: 12 amino acids. CDR1 and CDR2 (germline): SGHTA, FQGTGA. With 5 bases removed from V and 1 base from J, the gap between germline ends came to 4 bases.

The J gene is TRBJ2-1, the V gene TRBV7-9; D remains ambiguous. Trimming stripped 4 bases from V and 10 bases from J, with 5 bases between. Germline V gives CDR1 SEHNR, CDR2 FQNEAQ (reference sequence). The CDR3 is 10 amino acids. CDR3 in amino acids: CASSYREQFF. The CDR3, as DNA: TGTGCCAGCAGCTACAGAGAGCAGTTCTTC.

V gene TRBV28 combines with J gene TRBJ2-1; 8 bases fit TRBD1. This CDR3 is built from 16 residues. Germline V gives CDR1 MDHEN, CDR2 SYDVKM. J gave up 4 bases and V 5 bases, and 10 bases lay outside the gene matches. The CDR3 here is CASSNRQGTGYNEQFF. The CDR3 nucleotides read TGTGCCAGCAGTAACCGACAGGGGACGGGTTACAATGAGCAGTTCTTC.